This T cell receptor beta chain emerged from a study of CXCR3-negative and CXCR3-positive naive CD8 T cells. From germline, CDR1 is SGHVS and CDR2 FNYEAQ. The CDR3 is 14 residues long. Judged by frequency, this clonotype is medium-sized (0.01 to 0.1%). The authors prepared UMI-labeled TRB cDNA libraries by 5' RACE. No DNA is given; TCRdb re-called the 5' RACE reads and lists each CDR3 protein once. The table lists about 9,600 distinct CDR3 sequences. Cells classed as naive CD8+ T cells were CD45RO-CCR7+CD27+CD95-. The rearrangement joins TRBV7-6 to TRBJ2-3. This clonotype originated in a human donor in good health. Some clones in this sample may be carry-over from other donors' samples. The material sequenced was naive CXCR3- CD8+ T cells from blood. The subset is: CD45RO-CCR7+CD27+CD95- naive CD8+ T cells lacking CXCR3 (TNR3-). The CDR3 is CASSLGWGTDTQYF.